One and the same sample provided the 14 T cell receptor beta chains below, sequenced in a study of control samples from healthy donors and cancer patients. The data were produced by immunoSEQ multiplex PCR, yet TCRdb's version contains in-frame clones alone and is incomplete. The repertoire consists of approximately 82,000 clones, with 93% occurring once and the leading ten covering 1.3%. The material sequenced was PBMCs. The receptor set was obtained from a woman in her thirties or forties with lung cancer.

The J gene is TRBJ2-2, the V gene TRBV19; D gene unclear. CDR3 length: 12 amino acids. Germline V gives CDR1 LNHDA, CDR2 SQIVND (reference sequence). V lost 4 bases to trimming and J lost 3 bases, with 3 bases between them. The CDR3: CASSRDTGELFF. The CDR3 DNA sequence: TGTGCCAGTAGTAGGGACACCGGGGAGCTGTTTTTT. Complete variable domain (other parts from reference TRBV19 and TRBJ2-2): DGGITQSPKYLFRKEGQNVTLSCEQNLNHDAMYWYRQDPGQGLRLIYYSQIVNDFQKGDIAEGYSVSREKKESFPLTVTSAQKNPTAFYLCASSRDTGELFFGEGSRLTVL.

The CDR3 loop is CASSLDSANYGYTF. CDR3 in DNA: TGCGCCAGCAGCTTGGACAGCGCTAACTATGGCTACACCTTC. The chain has TRBV5-1 and TRBJ1-2, with unresolved D. CDR3 length equals 14 residues. V shed 0 bases and J shed 0 bases, with 6 bases lying between them. Germline V lookup: CDR1 SGHRS, CDR2 YFSETQ.

The chain joins TRBV3-1 (or the pseudogene TRBV3-2) to TRBJ1-2; 7 nucleotides line up with TRBD1. CDR3 length: 15 amino acids. CDR1 is LGHDT, CDR2 YNNKEL, per germline (reference sequence). V lost 2 bases to trimming and J lost 4 bases; unmatched junction nucleotides: 7. CDR3 sequence reads: CASSQLYRGPYGYTF. DNA of the CDR3: TGTGCCAGCAGCCAACTCTACAGGGGTCCCTATGGCTACACCTTC.

The CDR3 coding sequence is TGTGCCACTGAAGGGGATGACTATGGCTACACCTTC. Translating it yields CATEGDDYGYTF. The V and J genes are TRBV6-5 and TRBJ1-2; maybe TRBD1 (5 bases). Germline V gene sequence: CDR1 MNHEY, CDR2 SVGAGI. Trimming took off 10 bases at V and 3 bases at J, with 12 bases between the two ends. This CDR3 region has 12 residues.

The chain combines TRBV18 with TRBJ1-2; 11 bases match TRBD1. J was trimmed by 7 bases and V by 4 bases; bases with no gene match: 5. The germline gives CDR1 KGHSH, CDR2 LQKENI. This CDR3 spans 14 amino acids. For the CDR3, the DNA is TGTGCCAGCTCACGGGACAGGGGGATTAGTGGCTACACCTTC. As protein: CASSRDRGISGYTF. The full variable domain, its missing parts supplied by reference TRBV18 and TRBJ1-2, is NAGVMQNPRHLVRRRGQEARLRCSPMKGHSHVYWYRQLPEEGLKFMVYLQKENIIDESGMPKERFSAEFPKEGPSILRIQQVVRGDSAAYFCASSRDRGISGYTFGSGTRLTVV.

V gene TRBV28 combines with J gene TRBJ2-2; 11 nucleotides align to TRBD2. This CDR3 spans 19 amino acids. V gave up 3 bases and J gave up 0 bases; unmatched junction bases: 9. The V gene's germline CDR1 is MDHEN and CDR2 SYDVKM. CDR3 region: CASSLRPSGGIANTGELFF. CDR3 nucleotides: TGTGCCAGCAGTTTGAGGCCTAGCGGGGGGATTGCGAACACCGGGGAGCTGTTTTTT.

This clone was counted once. The chain joins TRBV24-1 to TRBJ2-1; the D gene is possibly TRBD2 (6 bases). Deletions cut 5 bases from V and 4 bases from J, with 17 bases between. Germline V lookup: CDR1 KGHDR, CDR2 SFDVKD. This CDR3 contains 16 residues. CDR3 region: CATSAPSLEGYNEQFF. CDR3 bases: TGTGCCACCAGTGCTCCATCCCTGGAGGGGTACAATGAGCAGTTCTTC.

This chain connects TRBV11-3 to TRBJ2-1; D may be TRBD1 or TRBD2 (5 bases each). The CDR3 runs to 14 residues. CDR1 and CDR2 from the germline V gene are SGHNT and YENEEA. V was cut by 5 bases and J by 10 bases, with 18 bases left in between. The CDR3 protein is CASSPGYRGREQFF. Written as DNA, the CDR3 is TGTGCCAGCAGCCCCGGGTACCGGGGCCGGGAGCAGTTCTTC.

This chain joins TRBV27 and TRBJ1-6, with 9 bases aligning to TRBD1. CDR3 length: 18 residues. V shed 5 bases and J 5 bases; nucleotides not matched to a gene: 13. Per the germline V gene, CDR1 is MNHEY and CDR2 is SMNVEV (reference sequence). This CDR3 is CASSLRRQGVTDNSPLHF. The CDR3 DNA reads TGTGCCAGCAGTCTCCGAAGACAGGGGGTGACGGATAATTCACCCCTCCACTTT.

The chain employs TRBV14 and TRBJ2-3, with D possibly TRBD2 on 5 matching bases. Germline CDR1 reads SGHDN; CDR2 reads FVKESK. This CDR3 is 14 amino acids long. V dropped 4 bases and J dropped 5 bases, with 13 bases sitting between them. CDR3 sequence: CASSRGSGGDTQYF. For the CDR3, the DNA is TGTGCCAGCAGCCGAGGTTCAGGAGGAGATACGCAGTATTTT. Looking up the rest from reference TRBV14 and TRBJ2-3 gives the full variable domain: EAGVTQFPSHSVIEKGQTVTLRCDPISGHDNLYWYRRVMGKEIKFLLHFVKESKQDESGMPNNRFLAERTGGTYSTLKVQPAELEDSGVYFCASSRGSGGDTQYFGPGTRLTVL.

Regarding this clone: Other DNA sequences in this sample translate to the same CDR3. J is TRBJ1-1 and V is TRBV3-1 (or the pseudogene TRBV3-2); TRBD1 might be the D (5 bases). Per the germline V gene, CDR1 is LGHDT and CDR2 is YNNKEL (reference sequence). The V end lost 4 bases, the J end lost 2 bases, and 8 bases lay between the germline ends. This CDR3 contains 13 residues. The CDR3 loop is CASSLTANTEAFF. The CDR3 DNA reads as TGTGCCAGCAGCCTGACAGCAAACACTGAAGCTTTCTTT.

The V call is TRBV12-5, the J call TRBJ2-7; a weak D match, TRBD1 (6 bases). This CDR3 region has 18 residues. Deletions cut 1 base from V and 4 bases from J, with 23 bases between. Germline V gives CDR1 LGHNT, CDR2 FRNRAP. CDR3 loop: CASGLAIIQGGGLYEQYF. CDR3 nucleotide sequence: TGTGCTAGTGGTTTGGCCATAATACAGGGCGGAGGTTTATACGAGCAGTACTTC.

This chain links TRBV5-1 with TRBJ2-2, with 7 bases aligning to TRBD1. The germline V gene encodes CDR1 SGHRS and CDR2 YFSETQ. V lost 5 bases and J lost 6; bases outside the gene matches: 4. The CDR3 contains 13 residues. CDR3 bases: TGCGCCAGCAGGACAGGGAATTCCGGGGAGCTGTTTTTT. Translation: CASRTGNSGELFF.

The gene calls are TRBV5-8 and TRBJ1-6; tentatively, D is TRBD1 (5 bases). The CDR3 is 14 residues long. Trimming cost V 3 bases and J 7 bases, with 11 bases left between them. Per the germline V gene, CDR1 is SGHTS and CDR2 is YDEGEE. This chain's CDR3 is CASSYRTRNSPLHF. The DNA of the CDR3 is TGTGCCAGCAGCTACCGGACACGAAATTCACCCCTCCACTTT.